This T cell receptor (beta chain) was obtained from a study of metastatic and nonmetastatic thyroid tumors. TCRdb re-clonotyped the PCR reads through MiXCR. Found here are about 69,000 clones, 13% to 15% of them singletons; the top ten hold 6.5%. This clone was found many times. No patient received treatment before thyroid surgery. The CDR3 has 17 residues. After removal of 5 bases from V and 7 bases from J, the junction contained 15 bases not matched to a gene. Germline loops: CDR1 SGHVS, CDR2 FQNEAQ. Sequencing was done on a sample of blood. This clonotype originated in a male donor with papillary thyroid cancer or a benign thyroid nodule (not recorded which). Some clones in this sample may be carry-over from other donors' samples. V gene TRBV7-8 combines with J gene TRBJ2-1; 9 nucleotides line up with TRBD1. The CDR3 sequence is CASSKRPGQGRENEQFF. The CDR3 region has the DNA TGTGCCAGCAGCAAGAGGCCGGGACAGGGTAGGGAGAATGAGCAGTTCTTC.